This TCR beta chain was documented in a study of OX40 agonist ivuxolimab in advanced cancers. J was trimmed by 1 base and V by 1 base; bases with no gene match: 0. This CDR3 has 15 amino acids. The germline gives CDR1 SEHNR, CDR2 FQNEAQ (reference sequence). Sequencing used immunoSEQ multiplex PCR; TCRdb keeps in-frame clones, though not all of them. In the table there are roughly 73,000 clones, more than 70% of which are singletons. Patients with autoimmune history or systemic immunosuppression were excluded. The origin of this receptor is an adult with an advanced solid tumor such as melanoma, head and neck, liver or kidney cancer. The source was CD4+ or CD8+ T cells sorted from blood, collected in a trial of the OX40 agonist ivuxolimab. The V call is TRBV7-9, the J call TRBJ1-1; TRBD1 agrees at 10 bases. The CDR3 sequence: CASSLGDRGNTEAFF. Here the CDR3 DNA reads TGTGCCAGCAGCTTAGGGGACAGGGGGAACACTGAAGCTTTCTTT.